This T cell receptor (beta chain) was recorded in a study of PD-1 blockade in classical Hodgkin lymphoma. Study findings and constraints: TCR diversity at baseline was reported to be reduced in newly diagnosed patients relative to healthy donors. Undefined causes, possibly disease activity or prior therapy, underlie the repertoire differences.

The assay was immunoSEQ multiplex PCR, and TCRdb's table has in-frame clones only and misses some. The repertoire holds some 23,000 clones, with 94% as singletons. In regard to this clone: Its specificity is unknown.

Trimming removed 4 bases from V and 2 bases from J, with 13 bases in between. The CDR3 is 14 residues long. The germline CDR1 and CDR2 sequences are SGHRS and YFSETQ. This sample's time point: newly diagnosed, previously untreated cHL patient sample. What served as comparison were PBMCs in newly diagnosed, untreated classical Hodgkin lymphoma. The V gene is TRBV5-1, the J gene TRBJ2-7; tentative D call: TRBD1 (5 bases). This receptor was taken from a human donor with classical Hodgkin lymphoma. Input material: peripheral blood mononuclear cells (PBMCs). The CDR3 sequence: CASSKTGGPYEQYF. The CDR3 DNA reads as TGCGCCAGCAGCAAAACAGGTGGGCCCTACGAGCAGTACTTC. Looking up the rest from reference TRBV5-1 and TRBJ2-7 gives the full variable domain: KAGVTQTPRYLIKTRGQQVTLSCSPISGHRSVSWYQQTPGQGLQFLFEYFSETQRNKGNFPGRFSGRQFSNSRSEMNVSTLELGDSALYLCASSKTGGPYEQYFGPGTRLTVT.